These 30 T cell receptor beta chains share one sample of origin, sequenced in a study of blood T cell repertoires in COVID-19. TCRdb's copy holds only in-frame clones and misses some; the assay was immunoSEQ multiplex PCR. The repertoire holds approximately 37,000 clones, with about 91% as singletons. Sequencing was carried out using peripheral blood. The receptors stem from a woman of 80 years or more with acute or convalescent COVID-19.

This clone has a handful of counts. This chain joins TRBV18 and TRBJ1-5; 9 bases fit TRBD1. The CDR3 sequence is 15 residues long. Per the germline V gene, CDR1 is KGHSH and CDR2 is LQKENI. Unmatched junction bases numbered 11, after V lost 6 bases and J lost 8 bases. This CDR3 reads CASSSDRGEVEPQHF. The CDR3 region has the DNA TGTGCCAGCTCGTCTGACAGGGGGGAAGTAGAGCCCCAGCATTTT. Using reference TRBV18 and TRBJ1-5 for the parts outside the CDR3, the full variable domain is NAGVMQNPRHLVRRRGQEARLRCSPMKGHSHVYWYRQLPEEGLKFMVYLQKENIIDESGMPKERFSAEFPKEGPSILRIQQVVRGDSAAYFCASSSDRGEVEPQHFGDGTRLSIL.

CDR3 sequence reads: CSVLRLAGTSYEQYF. In DNA, the CDR3 is TGCAGCGTCCTTCGACTAGCGGGGACCTCCTACGAGCAGTACTTC. The chain carries TRBV29-1 and TRBJ2-7; the match to TRBD2 covers 11 bases. CDR3 length: 15 amino acids. The J segment lost 0 bases and the V segment lost 6 bases, leaving 7 bases of the junction unmatched. From germline, CDR1 is SQVTM and CDR2 ANQGSEA.

The chain links TRBV6-2 or TRBV6-3 to TRBJ1-1; 10 bases match TRBD1. V shed 2 bases, J shed 5 bases, and the junction held 8 bases outside the gene matches. Per germline, CDR1 MNHEY and CDR2 SVGEGT. This CDR3 comprises 16 residues. The chain's CDR3 is CASSYVDRGIETEAFF. Here the CDR3 DNA reads TGTGCCAGCAGTTACGTGGACAGGGGGATCGAGACTGAAGCTTTCTTT.

The chain links TRBV19 to TRBJ1-2, with 9 bases fitting TRBD1. V dropped 3 bases and J dropped 7; count of bases not matched to a gene: 3. Germline loops: CDR1 LNHDA, CDR2 SQIVND (reference sequence). CDR3 length: 13 amino acids. The CDR3 loop is CASSIEGQGGYTF. The CDR3 nucleotides read TGTGCCAGTAGTATTGAGGGACAGGGTGGCTACACCTTC. The variable domain in full, with the rest retrieved from reference TRBV19 and TRBJ1-2, is DGGITQSPKYLFRKEGQNVTLSCEQNLNHDAMYWYRQDPGQGLRLIYYSQIVNDFQKGDIAEGYSVSREKKESFPLTVTSAQKNPTAFYLCASSIEGQGGYTFGSGTRLTVV.

The V and J genes are TRBV19 and TRBJ2-1, with D possibly being TRBD1 (6 bases). The CDR3 is 16 amino acids. The V end was cut by 6 bases, the J end by 4 bases, with 19 bases between. Germline loops: CDR1 LNHDA, CDR2 SQIVND (reference sequence). This CDR3 reads CASSLSPGHGYNEQFF. The CDR3 nucleotides are TGTGCCAGTAGCTTATCACCGGGACACGGATACAATGAGCAGTTCTTC.

The V and J genes are TRBV7-2 and TRBJ1-4; the D gene is possibly TRBD1 (6 bases). From germline, CDR1 is SGHTA and CDR2 FQGNSA. Trimming left V 5 bases short and J 0 bases short, with 19 bases between. CDR3 length: 18 amino acids. Here the CDR3 DNA reads TGTGCCAGCAGCCCCGGGACATCGTCCCGTGCAACTAATGAAAAACTGTTTTTT. It is translated as CASSPGTSSRATNEKLFF.

J is TRBJ1-3 and V is TRBV19, with D hard to call. The germline V and J ends were trimmed by 9 bases and 2 bases, with 11 bases remaining between them. Germline CDR1 is LNHDA and CDR2 is SQIVND (reference sequence). This CDR3 comprises 13 residues. As DNA, the CDR3 is TGTGCCAGCGAGCGGGGAGCTGGAAACACCATATATTTT. Its protein product is CASERGAGNTIYF.

The chain combines TRBV2 with TRBJ1-2; 12 bases map to TRBD1. CDR1 and CDR2 from the germline V gene are SNHLY and FYNNEI. There are 16 residues in the CDR3. V shed 10 bases and J 0 bases; nucleotides not matched to a gene: 9. The CDR3 loop is CATTGTGGASNYGYTF. In DNA, the CDR3 is TGTGCCACTACGGGGACAGGGGGCGCTTCTAACTATGGCTACACCTTC. Drawing the rest from reference TRBV2 and TRBJ1-2, the complete variable domain is EPEVTQTPSHQVTQMGQEVILRCVPISNHLYFYWYRQILGQKVEFLVSFYNNEISEKSEIFDDQFSVERPDGSNFTLKIRSTKLEDSAMYFCATTGTGGASNYGYTFGSGTRLTVV.

This sequence joins TRBV6-5 and TRBJ1-1; 7 nucleotides line up with TRBD1. After removal of 3 bases from V and 9 bases from J, the junction contained 7 bases not matched to a gene. The CDR3 extends over 13 amino acids. Germline loops: CDR1 MNHEY, CDR2 SVGAGI. CDR3 coding DNA: TGTGCCAGCAGTTATCGGGACAGTTGGAAAGCTTTCTTT. Translated, it gives CASSYRDSWKAFF.

The chain links TRBV5-5 to TRBJ2-6; possible D gene TRBD1, 6 bases. The V end lost 2 bases, the J end lost 1 base, and 13 bases lay between the germline ends. CDR1 SGHKS and CDR2 YYEKEE come from the germline V gene (reference sequence). CDR3 size: 17 residues. The CDR3 bases are TGTGCCAGCAGCTTAGGGACATCCTCTTCTGGGGCCAACGTCCTGACTTTC. It specifies CASSLGTSSSGANVLTF. The full variable domain, its missing parts supplied by reference TRBV5-5 and TRBJ2-6, is DAGVTQSPTHLIKTRGQQVTLRCSPISGHKSVSWYQQVLGQGPQFIFQYYEKEERGRGNFPDRFSARQFPNYSSELNVNALLLGDSALYLCASSLGTSSSGANVLTFGAGSRLTVL.

The chain recombines TRBV19 with TRBJ2-7; 7 bases align to TRBD1. The CDR3 spans 14 residues. Germline loops: CDR1 LNHDA, CDR2 SQIVND (reference sequence). The V segment lost 3 bases and the J segment 7 bases; nucleotides outside the gene matches: 9. The CDR3 region is CASSIVKGAQEQYF. The CDR3 DNA sequence: TGTGCCAGTAGTATTGTTAAGGGGGCGCAGGAGCAGTACTTC.

The chain recombines TRBV11-1 with TRBJ2-7; D possibly corresponds to TRBD1 (6 bases). V shed 4 bases and J shed 5 bases, with 18 bases lying between them. The V gene's germline CDR1 is SGHAT and CDR2 FQDESV (reference sequence). CDR3 length: 15 residues. In DNA form, the CDR3 reads TGTGCCAGCAGCTACACAGGACAGAGTTTCGACGAGCAGTACTTC. Its translation: CASSYTGQSFDEQYF.

V is TRBV18 and J is TRBJ1-3; tentatively, D is TRBD1 (6 bases). CDR1 and CDR2 from the germline V gene are KGHSH and LQKENI. CDR3 length: 15 residues. V lost 3 bases to trimming and J lost 0 bases, with 9 bases between them. The CDR3 sequence is CASSPGTLSGNTIYF. DNA for the CDR3: TGTGCCAGCTCACCCGGGACACTCTCTGGAAACACCATATATTTT. The entire variable domain, with the rest obtained from reference TRBV18 and TRBJ1-3, is as follows: NAGVMQNPRHLVRRRGQEARLRCSPMKGHSHVYWYRQLPEEGLKFMVYLQKENIIDESGMPKERFSAEFPKEGPSILRIQQVVRGDSAAYFCASSPGTLSGNTIYFGEGSWLTVV.

This chain links TRBV6-5 with TRBJ1-3; TRBD1 might be the D (5 bases). The V and J ends lost 2 bases and 0 bases respectively, with 11 bases between them. The CDR3 loop spans 16 amino acids. Germline-derived CDR1 and CDR2 are MNHEY and SVGAGI. CDR3 region: CASSYGAAGSGNTIYF. The CDR3 DNA reads as TGTGCCAGCAGTTACGGGGCCGCTGGCTCTGGAAACACCATATATTTT.

The chain is built from TRBV27 and TRBJ1-2; the D is unclear. Trimming took 2 bases from V and 9 from J, leaving 16 bases between them. The CDR3 runs 14 residues. CDR1 and CDR2 from the germline V gene are MNHEY and SMNVEV (reference sequence). This CDR3 is CASSLKVPYLSYTF. Here the CDR3 DNA reads TGTGCCAGCAGTTTAAAAGTACCGTACCTAAGCTACACCTTC.

The chain recombines TRBV7-9 with TRBJ1-1, with TRBD1 as a possible D gene (5 bases). Germline V CDR1 and CDR2: SEHNR, FQNEAQ (reference sequence). Trimming removed 3 bases at V and 8 bases at J, with 7 bases between. The CDR3 loop spans 11 amino acids. The CDR3 protein is CASSFRGEAFF. The CDR3 DNA reads as TGTGCCAGCAGCTTTCGGGGGGAAGCTTTCTTT.

The chain combines TRBV7-6 with TRBJ1-1; 9 nucleotides line up with TRBD1. The CDR3 loop spans 18 amino acids. Looked up from germline, CDR1 is SGHVS and CDR2 is FNYEAQ. After removal of 1 base from V and 3 bases from J, the junction contained 12 bases not matched to a gene. Written as DNA, the CDR3 is TGTGCCAGCAGCTTAGTAGCCGCCGGGACAGGGTTTGACACTGAAGCTTTCTTT. This gives the protein CASSLVAAGTGFDTEAFF.

This CDR3 is CASSYILYGTVGYTEAFF. The CDR3 bases are TGTGCCAGTAGCTATATTCTCTACGGGACAGTAGGATACACTGAAGCTTTCTTT. This chain uses TRBV19 with TRBJ1-1, with 7 positions matching TRBD1. Losses at the gene ends were 6 bases for V and 3 bases for J; bases not matched to a gene: 19. The CDR3 runs 18 residues. CDR1 and CDR2 (germline): LNHDA, SQIVND (reference sequence).

This clone has just one count. This chain uses TRBV2 with TRBJ1-3, with a weak D call TRBD1 (5 bases). The length of the CDR3 is 16 residues. Trimming cost V 4 bases and J 0 bases, with 13 bases left between them. Germline V gene lookup returns CDR1 SNHLY and CDR2 FYNNEI. This CDR3 is CASSGAGPSSGNTIYF. The CDR3 coding sequence is TGTGCCAGCAGTGGCGCAGGGCCGAGCTCTGGAAACACCATATATTTT.

This chain uses TRBV5-1 with TRBJ1-1, with 8 nucleotides matching TRBD1. CDR3 length: 14 residues. V shed 3 bases, J shed 6 bases, and the junction held 7 bases outside the gene matches. Germline-derived CDR1 and CDR2 are SGHRS and YFSETQ. The CDR3, as DNA: TGCGCCAGCAGCTCGGACAGGGTAGGTGCTGAAGCTTTCTTT. Its protein is CASSSDRVGAEAFF.

The chain links TRBV2 to TRBJ2-1; 7 bases map to TRBD2. CDR3 size: 14 residues. Looked up from germline, CDR1 is SNHLY and CDR2 is FYNNEI. V trimming: 10 bases; J trimming: 4 bases; junction bases outside the gene matches: 10. The CDR3 DNA reads TGTGCCATCCGTAGCGGGTCGGAATACAATGAGCAGTTCTTC. Its translation: CAIRSGSEYNEQFF.

The V gene is TRBV5-1, the J gene TRBJ2-7; TRBD1 agrees at 9 bases. CDR3 size: 14 residues. Germline lookup yields CDR1 SGHRS and CDR2 YFSETQ. V trimming: 1 base; J trimming: 4 bases; junction bases outside the gene matches: 3. The CDR3: CASSLYDRGYEQYF. Here the CDR3 DNA reads TGCGCCAGCAGCTTGTACGACAGGGGGTACGAGCAGTACTTC.

The rearrangement uses TRBV2 and TRBJ1-6; 8 bases match TRBD1. The V gene end was trimmed by 4 bases and the J gene end by 6 bases; junction bases not matched to a gene: 5. Germline lookup yields CDR1 SNHLY and CDR2 FYNNEI. This CDR3 region has 15 residues. The CDR3 DNA reads TGTGCCAGCAGTGGAGGGACAGGTACTAATTCACCCCTCCACTTT. Amino acid sequence: CASSGGTGTNSPLHF.

In its sample, this clone was seen once. The chain joins TRBV30 to TRBJ2-5, with 11 bases that match TRBD2. This CDR3 contains 17 residues. Germline CDR1 GTSNPN, CDR2 SVGIG (reference sequence). V lost 0 bases, J lost 4 bases, and 10 bases stayed unmatched. The CDR3: CAWSVGLAGGGGETQYF. The CDR3 nucleotides are TGTGCCTGGAGTGTCGGTCTAGCGGGGGGTGGGGGAGAGACCCAGTACTTC.

The CDR3 loop is CASSVGTGSSYEQYF. The CDR3 nucleotides are TGTGCCAGCAGCGTAGGGACTGGGAGCTCCTACGAGCAGTACTTC. The chain carries TRBV9 and TRBJ2-7; D possibly corresponds to TRBD2 (5 bases). The CDR3 runs to 15 residues. V was trimmed by 0 bases and J by 0 bases, leaving 10 bases between them. Germline V gives CDR1 SGDLS, CDR2 YYNGEE. Looking up the rest from reference TRBV9 and TRBJ2-7 gives the full variable domain: DSGVTQTPKHLITATGQRVTLRCSPRSGDLSVYWYQQSLDQGLQFLIQYYNGEERAKGNILERFSAQQFPDLHSELNLSSLELGDSALYFCASSVGTGSSYEQYFGPGTRLTVT.

The J gene is TRBJ1-4, the V gene TRBV2; D not certain. V was clipped by 3 bases and J by 5 bases, with 10 bases between them. Germline V gene data show CDR1 as SNHLY and CDR2 as FYNNEI. The CDR3 runs to 14 residues. CDR3 sequence reads: CASSELVRNEKLFF. CDR3 DNA sequence: TGTGCCAGCAGTGAGTTAGTACGGAATGAAAAACTGTTTTTT.

This chain uses TRBV12-3 or TRBV12-4 with TRBJ2-2, with D hard to call. CDR3 length equals 11 residues. V was cut by 5 bases and J by 5 bases, with 3 bases left in between. The CDR3 DNA reads as TGTGCCAGCAGTCAAACCGGGGAGCTGTTTTTT. Translated, it gives CASSQTGELFF.

The J gene is TRBJ1-3, the V gene TRBV6-1; a possible D gene is TRBD1 (6 bases). Germline assignment: CDR1 MNHNS and CDR2 SASEGT. V lost 0 bases and J 0 bases, leaving 6 bases between the germline ends. CDR3 length: 15 residues. The CDR3 coding sequence is TGTGCCAGCAGTGAAGCAGGGGGCTCTGGAAACACCATATATTTT. Translating it yields CASSEAGGSGNTIYF.

This chain joins TRBV5-4 and TRBJ2-1; 11 bases are shared with TRBD2. V lost 4 bases to trimming and J lost 7 bases; unmatched junction nucleotides: 10. Per germline, CDR1 SGHNT and CDR2 YYREEE (reference sequence). This CDR3 is built from 16 residues. The CDR3 protein is CASSPTTSGVHNEQFF. The CDR3 DNA follows: TGTGCCAGCAGCCCGACGACTAGCGGGGTGCATAATGAGCAGTTCTTC.

This clone showed up just once. This chain connects TRBV6-2 or TRBV6-3 to TRBJ2-7, with D possibly being TRBD1 (5 bases). This CDR3 contains 18 residues. Trimming cost V 2 bases and J 5 bases, with 25 bases left between them. Per the germline V gene, CDR1 is MNHEY and CDR2 is SVGEGT. The DNA for the CDR3 is TGTGCCAGCAGTTACCCCTCCCTAATCGACAGCAATTACGACGAGCAGTACTTC. Protein: CASSYPSLIDSNYDEQYF.